What follows are 12 T cell receptor beta chains derived from one specimen sequenced in a study of T-cell reconstitution after alpha-beta-depleted transplantation in children listed by TCRdb under 2016. The library was produced with PCR. Sequencing instrument: Illumina HiSeq 2500. TCR libraries were prepared with molecular barcoding, using unique molecular identifiers to normalize TCRbeta repertoire quantification. TCRdb trimmed the raw reads at Q25, called clones with MiXCR and kept productive beta chains. Merged by CDR3 protein, the rows form single entries marked with the most common genes and DNA. The sample contains about 830,000 distinct CDR3 sequences, roughly 16% of them found a single time. Of the sample, roughly 4.8% falls within the top ten clones. Sample treatment or condition, as interpreted from the label and publication: allogeneic hematopoietic cell transplantation with graft depleted of TCRalphabeta T cells and CD19 B cells.

This specimen consisted of PBMCs, mostly from graft donor cells, obtained 360 days after TCRalphabeta/CD19-depleted stem cell transplant. The receptors stem from a male patient aged 10-17 years who had a stem cell transplant for acute lymphoblastic leukemia, so the T cells may come from the graft donor.

This clonotype was seen only a few times. CDR3: CASSSVTTSPQHF. DNA for the CDR3: TGTGCCAGCAGCTCGGTTACTACGAGTCCCCAGCATTTT. The gene calls are TRBV7-9 and TRBJ1-5; D is unclear. The ends were cut back, 4 bases at V and 10 bases at J, with 14 bases in the middle. CDR3 length: 13 residues. Germline lookup yields CDR1 SEHNR and CDR2 FQNEAQ (reference sequence). The variable domain in full, completed from reference TRBV7-9 and TRBJ1-5, reads DTGVSQNPRHKITKRGQNVTFRCDPISEHNRLYWYRQTLGQGPEFLTYFQNEAQLEKSRLLSDRFSAERPKGSFSTLEIQRTEQGDSAMYLCASSSVTTSPQHFGDGTRLSIL.

At least ten counts were recorded for this clonotype. The J gene is TRBJ2-7, the V gene TRBV20-1; D might be TRBD1 (6 bases). CDR3 length: 14 amino acids. Germline CDR1 is DFQATT and CDR2 is SNEGSKA (reference sequence). Trimming removed 6 bases at V and 2 bases at J, with 17 bases between. The CDR3 DNA reads as TGCAGTGCGGTCTCCGGGACACACGCCTACGAGCAGTACTTC. Translation gives CSAVSGTHAYEQYF.

This clonotype was picked up a small number of times. The chain joins TRBV5-1 to TRBJ1-2; a weak D match, TRBD1 (6 bases). Germline V gives CDR1 SGHRS, CDR2 YFSETQ. This CDR3 is built from 14 residues. V lost 4 bases and J 4 bases, leaving 14 bases between the germline ends. Here the CDR3 reads CASSMTGGAYGYTF. Written as DNA, the CDR3 is TGCGCCAGCAGCATGACCGGGGGCGCCTATGGCTACACCTTC.

The V gene is TRBV6-1, the J gene TRBJ1-6, with D perhaps TRBD1 (5 bases). The V and J ends lost 5 bases and 7 bases respectively, with 12 bases between them. CDR3 length equals 14 residues. Germline V lookup: CDR1 MNHNS, CDR2 SASEGT. CDR3 region: CASSPGTDNSPLHF. The CDR3 DNA sequence: TGTGCCAGCAGTCCCGGGACTGACAATTCACCCCTCCACTTT.

This clonotype was recorded a few times. In nucleotides, the CDR3 is TGTGCCATCAGCCTGGAGCCGGGACAGGGAAGTGGAGAGCAGTACTTC. Residues: CAISLEPGQGSGEQYF. The chain couples TRBV10-3 to TRBJ2-7; 9 positions agree with TRBD1. The CDR3 runs 16 residues. Germline lookup yields CDR1 ENHRY and CDR2 SYGVKD. V shed 6 bases, J shed 7 bases, and the junction held 16 bases outside the gene matches.

The chain links TRBV19 to TRBJ2-1; 8 positions match TRBD2. The germline V gene encodes CDR1 LNHDA and CDR2 SQIVND (reference sequence). With 3 bases clipped from V and 7 bases from J, the junction kept 8 bases outside the gene matches. This CDR3 spans 15 amino acids. CDR3 residues: CASSMYSGRWNEQFF. CDR3 coding DNA: TGTGCCAGTAGTATGTACAGCGGGAGATGGAATGAGCAGTTCTTC. Looking up the rest from reference TRBV19 and TRBJ2-1 gives the full variable domain: DGGITQSPKYLFRKEGQNVTLSCEQNLNHDAMYWYRQDPGQGLRLIYYSQIVNDFQKGDIAEGYSVSREKKESFPLTVTSAQKNPTAFYLCASSMYSGRWNEQFFGPGTRLTVL.

This clonotype has ten or more counts. The rearrangement joins TRBV7-3 to TRBJ2-1; D is possibly TRBD2 (6 bases). V shed 3 bases and J shed 0 bases, with 12 bases lying between them. Germline CDR1 SGHTA, CDR2 FQGTGA. The CDR3 runs to 16 residues. The CDR3: CASSLAGSSSYNEQFF. The CDR3 DNA sequence: TGTGCCAGCAGCTTGGCCGGGAGCAGCTCCTACAATGAGCAGTTCTTC.

The sample holds a few counts of this clonotype. The rearrangement uses TRBV20-1 and TRBJ2-7, with TRBD2 as a possible D gene (6 bases). The germline V and J ends were trimmed by 3 bases and 2 bases, with 11 bases remaining between them. Germline V gives CDR1 DFQATT, CDR2 SNEGSKA (reference sequence). The CDR3 is made up of 13 amino acids. Written as DNA, the CDR3 is TGCAGTGCTAGCGGGAGTATAACCTACGAGCAGTACTTC. It specifies CSASGSITYEQYF.

In its sample, this clonotype was seen a few times. The chain has TRBV5-5 and TRBJ2-7; possibly TRBD1 for D (6 bases). The CDR3 has 14 amino acids. Germline-derived CDR1 and CDR2 are SGHKS and YYEKEE (reference sequence). The V end was cut by 3 bases, the J end by 0 bases, with 10 bases between. The CDR3 coding sequence is TGTGCCAGCAGCTCGGGACAAGACTCCTACGAGCAGTACTTC. Protein product: CASSSGQDSYEQYF.

In this sample, this clonotype turned up a few times. The chain carries TRBV14 and TRBJ2-3; the D is unclear. The V end lost 1 base, the J end lost 4 bases, and 6 bases lay between the germline ends. The CDR3 is 13 amino acids. Germline CDR1 and CDR2: SGHDN and FVKESK. The CDR3 protein is CASSQVDPDTQYF. The CDR3 nucleotides are TGTGCCAGCAGCCAAGTTGATCCAGATACGCAGTATTTT.

The chain is built from TRBV2 and TRBJ2-7; TRBD2 matches at 10 bases. V shed 7 bases, J shed 2 bases, and the junction held 8 bases outside the gene matches. The CDR3 contains 15 residues. Germline V gives CDR1 SNHLY, CDR2 FYNNEI. Written as DNA, the CDR3 is TGTGCCAGCACGCCGAGGACTAGCGGCACCTACGAGCAGTACTTC. Its translation is CASTPRTSGTYEQYF. Full variable domain (missing parts from reference TRBV2 and TRBJ2-7): EPEVTQTPSHQVTQMGQEVILRCVPISNHLYFYWYRQILGQKVEFLVSFYNNEISEKSEIFDDQFSVERPDGSNFTLKIRSTKLEDSAMYFCASTPRTSGTYEQYFGPGTRLTVT.

There are a few counts of this clonotype. The chain joins TRBV7-6 to TRBJ2-3; 12 bases are shared with TRBD2. Looked up from germline, CDR1 is SGHVS and CDR2 is FNYEAQ. The CDR3 is 20 amino acids. V was clipped by 5 bases and J by 4 bases; unmatched bases: 19. The CDR3 nucleotides read TGTGCCAGCAGCCCTCGAAAGGCTAGCGGGAGGGCTGTTGGCGCAGATACGCAGTATTTT. This translates into CASSPRKASGRAVGADTQYF.